The T cell receptor (beta chain) under discussion was sequenced for a study of shared clonotypes between healthy human individuals. Study information: Used for every donor were three CD4 naive, three CD4 memory, two CD8 naive and one CD8 memory plate.

Findings and caveats of the study: Few donors limited the genetic and exposure-history diversity represented. Clonotype sharing levels among donors were expected to vary with sequencing depth. Generation probability values for non-shared clonotypes were lower than those for clonotypes shared by all four donors.

About this clone itself: Antigen: not known.

Sequencing was performed with immunoSEQ multiplex PCR; in TCRdb, only in-frame clones are kept and a portion is missing. The sample yields 2.3 million or so clones, over 85% seen once. This clonotype originated in a young man in good health. Some clones in this sample may be carry-over from other donors' samples. Sequencing was carried out using naive CD4+ T cells from PBMCs. Documented subset: CD45RA+ positively selected.

The CDR3 reads CASSVGPGQAQPQHF. The DNA of the CDR3 is TGTGCCAGCAGCGTAGGCCCGGGCCAGGCTCAGCCCCAGCATTTT. The rearrangement uses TRBV9 and TRBJ1-5; no clear D. With 0 bases removed from V and 6 bases from J, the gap between germline ends came to 13 bases. CDR3 length: 15 amino acids. From germline, CDR1 is SGDLS and CDR2 YYNGEE.